This T cell receptor (beta chain) is from a study of shared T cell receptors in the human thymus. Data came from immunoSEQ multiplex PCR; TCRdb stores just in-frame clones and leaves some out. The sample holds more than 550,000 clones, 80% to 90% seen once. The CDR3 spans 19 residues. The V end was cut by 4 bases, the J end by 0 bases, with 22 bases between. The germline CDR1 and CDR2 sequences are SGHAT and FQNNGV. These data also featured in a second study, about human thymus T cells. That investigation notes: Healthy Finnish infants undergoing corrective surgery for congenital heart defects were the donors. Corrective cardiac operations yielded the resected thymus tissue. Apparent bias marked the V and J gene usage of thymic and blood repertoires. Thymic repertoires of unrelated individuals were reported in related research to overlap highly.

The source of this sequence is a girl less than two years old with a congenital heart defect. Material: thymocytes. The V call is TRBV11-2, the J call TRBJ2-4; D might be TRBD1 (5 bases). The CDR3 DNA follows: TGTGCCAGCAGCTACCCCCCTACAGGAAAAGGGCTAGCCAAAAACATTCAGTACTTC. This codes for CASSYPPTGKGLAKNIQYF.